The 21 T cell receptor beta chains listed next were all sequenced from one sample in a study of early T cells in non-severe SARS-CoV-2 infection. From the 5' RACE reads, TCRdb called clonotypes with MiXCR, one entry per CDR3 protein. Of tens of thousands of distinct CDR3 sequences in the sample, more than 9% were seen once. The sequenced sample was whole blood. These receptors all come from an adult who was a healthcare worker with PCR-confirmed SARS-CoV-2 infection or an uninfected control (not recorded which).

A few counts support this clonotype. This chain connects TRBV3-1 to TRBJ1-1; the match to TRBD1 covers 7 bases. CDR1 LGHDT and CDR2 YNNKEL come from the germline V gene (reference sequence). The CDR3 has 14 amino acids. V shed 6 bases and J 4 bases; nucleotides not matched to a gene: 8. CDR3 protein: CASRDTGAGTEAFF. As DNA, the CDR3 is TGTGCCAGCAGGGATACAGGGGCGGGCACTGAAGCTTTCTTT. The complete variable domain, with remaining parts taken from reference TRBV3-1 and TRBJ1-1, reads DTAVSQTPKYLVTQMGNDKSIKCEQNLGHDTMYWYKQDSKKFLKIMFSYNNKELIINETVPNRFSPKSPDKAHLNLHINSLELGDSAVYFCASRDTGAGTEAFFGQGTRLTVV.

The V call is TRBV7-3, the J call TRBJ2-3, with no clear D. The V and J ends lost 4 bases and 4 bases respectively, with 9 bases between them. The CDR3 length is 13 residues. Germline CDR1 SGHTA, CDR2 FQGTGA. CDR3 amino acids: CASSSRVSDTQYF. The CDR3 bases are TGTGCCAGCAGCTCCCGAGTCTCAGATACGCAGTATTTT.

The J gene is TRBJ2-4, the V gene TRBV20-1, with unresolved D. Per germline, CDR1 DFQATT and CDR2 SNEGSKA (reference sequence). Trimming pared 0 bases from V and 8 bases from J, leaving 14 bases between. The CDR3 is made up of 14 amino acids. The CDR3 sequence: CSARDRVNRDIQYF. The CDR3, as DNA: TGCAGTGCTAGAGATCGGGTGAATCGAGACATTCAGTACTTC.

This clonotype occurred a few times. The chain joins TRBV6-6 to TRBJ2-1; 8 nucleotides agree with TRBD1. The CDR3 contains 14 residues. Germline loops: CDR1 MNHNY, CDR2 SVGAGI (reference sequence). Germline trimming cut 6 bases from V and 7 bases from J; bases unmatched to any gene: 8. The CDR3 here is CASRVGQGRNEQFF. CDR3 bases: TGTGCCAGCAGGGTCGGACAGGGAAGGAATGAGCAGTTCTTC.

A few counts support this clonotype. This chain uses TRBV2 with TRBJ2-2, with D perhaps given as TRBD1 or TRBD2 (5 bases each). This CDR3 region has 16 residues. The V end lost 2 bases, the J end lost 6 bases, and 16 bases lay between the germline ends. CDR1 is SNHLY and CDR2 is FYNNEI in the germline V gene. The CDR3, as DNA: TGTGCCAGCAGTGAACGGCAGGGCGCGGGCGCCGGGGAGCTGTTTTTT. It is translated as CASSERQGAGAGELFF. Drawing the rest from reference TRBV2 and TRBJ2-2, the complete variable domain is EPEVTQTPSHQVTQMGQEVILRCVPISNHLYFYWYRQILGQKVEFLVSFYNNEISEKSEIFDDQFSVERPDGSNFTLKIRSTKLEDSAMYFCASSERQGAGAGELFFGEGSRLTVL.

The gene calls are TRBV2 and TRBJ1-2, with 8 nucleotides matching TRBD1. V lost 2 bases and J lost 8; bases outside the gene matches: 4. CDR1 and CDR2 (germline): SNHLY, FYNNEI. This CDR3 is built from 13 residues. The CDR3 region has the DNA TGTGCCAGCAGTGAACAGGGGGCGGGCGGCTACACCTTC. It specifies CASSEQGAGGYTF.

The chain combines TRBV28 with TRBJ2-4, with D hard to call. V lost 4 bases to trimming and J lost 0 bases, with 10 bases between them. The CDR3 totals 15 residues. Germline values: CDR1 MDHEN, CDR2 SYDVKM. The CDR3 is CASSWTVEAKNIQYF. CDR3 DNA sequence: TGTGCCAGCAGTTGGACGGTGGAAGCCAAAAACATTCAGTACTTC. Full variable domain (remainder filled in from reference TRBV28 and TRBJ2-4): DVKVTQSSRYLVKRTGEKVFLECVQDMDHENMFWYRQDPGLGLRLIYFSYDVKMKEKGDIPEGYSVSREKKERFSLILESASTNQTSMYLCASSWTVEAKNIQYFGAGTRLSVL.

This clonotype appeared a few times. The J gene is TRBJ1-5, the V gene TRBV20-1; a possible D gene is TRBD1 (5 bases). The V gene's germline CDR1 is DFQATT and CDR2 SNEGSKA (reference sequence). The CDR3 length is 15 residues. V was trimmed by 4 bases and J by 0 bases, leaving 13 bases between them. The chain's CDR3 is CSAKARGFSNQPQHF. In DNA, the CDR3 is TGCAGTGCTAAAGCCCGGGGGTTTAGCAATCAGCCCCAGCATTTT.

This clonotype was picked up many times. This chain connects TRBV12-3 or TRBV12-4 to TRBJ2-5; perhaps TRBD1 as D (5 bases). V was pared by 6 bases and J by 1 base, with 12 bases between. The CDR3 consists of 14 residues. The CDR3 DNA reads TGTGCCAGCAGCCCCCGACAGTTCCAAGAGACCCAGTACTTC. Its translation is CASSPRQFQETQYF.

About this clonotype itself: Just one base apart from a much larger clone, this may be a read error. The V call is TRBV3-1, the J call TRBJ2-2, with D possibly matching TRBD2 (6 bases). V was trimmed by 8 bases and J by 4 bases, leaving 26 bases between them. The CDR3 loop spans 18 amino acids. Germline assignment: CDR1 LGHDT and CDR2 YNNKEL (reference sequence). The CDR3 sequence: CASGKREDTWTTTGELFF. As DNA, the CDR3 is TGTGCCAGCGGGAAGAGGGAGGACACCTGGACGACCACCGGGGAGCTGTTTTTT. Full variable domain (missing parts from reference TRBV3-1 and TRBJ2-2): DTAVSQTPKYLVTQMGNDKSIKCEQNLGHDTMYWYKQDSKKFLKIMFSYNNKELIINETVPNRFSPKSPDKAHLNLHINSLELGDSAVYFCASGKREDTWTTTGELFFGEGSRLTVL.

In DNA form, the CDR3 reads TGCAGCGTTGTGGGGGGTGAGCAGTTCTTC. This translates into CSVVGGEQFF. The chain employs TRBV29-1 and TRBJ2-1; a weak D match, TRBD2 (6 bases). Per germline, CDR1 SQVTM and CDR2 ANQGSEA. The CDR3 is made up of 10 amino acids. V lost 4 bases to trimming and J lost 9 bases, with 7 bases between them.

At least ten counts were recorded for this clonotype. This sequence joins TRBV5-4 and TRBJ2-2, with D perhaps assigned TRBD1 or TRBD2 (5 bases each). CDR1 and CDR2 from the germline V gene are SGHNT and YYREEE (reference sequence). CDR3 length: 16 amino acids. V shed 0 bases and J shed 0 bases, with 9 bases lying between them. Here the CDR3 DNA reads TGTGCCAGCAGCTTGGTTGGGGGTTCGAACACCGGGGAGCTGTTTTTT. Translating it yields CASSLVGGSNTGELFF. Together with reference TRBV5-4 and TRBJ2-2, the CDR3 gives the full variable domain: ETGVTQSPTHLIKTRGQQVTLRCSSQSGHNTVSWYQQALGQGPQFIFQYYREEENGRGNFPPRFSGLQFPNYSSELNVNALELDDSALYLCASSLVGGSNTGELFFGEGSRLTVL.

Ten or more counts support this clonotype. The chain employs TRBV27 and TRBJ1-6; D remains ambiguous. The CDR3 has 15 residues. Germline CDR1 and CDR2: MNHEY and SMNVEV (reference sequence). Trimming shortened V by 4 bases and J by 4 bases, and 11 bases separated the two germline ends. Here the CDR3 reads CASSWADGYNSPLHF. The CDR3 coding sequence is TGTGCCAGCAGTTGGGCGGACGGATATAATTCACCCCTCCACTTT.

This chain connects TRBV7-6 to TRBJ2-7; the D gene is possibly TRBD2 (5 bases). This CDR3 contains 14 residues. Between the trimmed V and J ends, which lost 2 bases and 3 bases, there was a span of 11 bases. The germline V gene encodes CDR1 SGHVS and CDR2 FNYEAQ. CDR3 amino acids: CASSLQAAGYEQYF. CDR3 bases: TGTGCCAGCAGCTTACAAGCGGCAGGCTACGAGCAGTACTTC.

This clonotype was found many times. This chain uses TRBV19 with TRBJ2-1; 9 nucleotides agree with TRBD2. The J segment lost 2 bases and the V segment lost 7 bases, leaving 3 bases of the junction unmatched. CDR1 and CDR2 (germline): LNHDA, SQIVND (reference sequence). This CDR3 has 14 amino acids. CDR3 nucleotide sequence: TGTGCCAGTAAGAGCGGGAGGACCTACAATGAGCAGTTCTTC. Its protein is CASKSGRTYNEQFF.

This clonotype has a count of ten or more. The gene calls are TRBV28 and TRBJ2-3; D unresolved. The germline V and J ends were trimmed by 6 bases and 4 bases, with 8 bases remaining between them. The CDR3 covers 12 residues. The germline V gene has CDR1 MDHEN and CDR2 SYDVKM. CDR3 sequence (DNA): TGTGCCAGCAGGAGGTCGCCAGATACGCAGTATTTT. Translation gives CASRRSPDTQYF. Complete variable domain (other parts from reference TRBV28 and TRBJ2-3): DVKVTQSSRYLVKRTGEKVFLECVQDMDHENMFWYRQDPGLGLRLIYFSYDVKMKEKGDIPEGYSVSREKKERFSLILESASTNQTSMYLCASRRSPDTQYFGPGTRLTVL.

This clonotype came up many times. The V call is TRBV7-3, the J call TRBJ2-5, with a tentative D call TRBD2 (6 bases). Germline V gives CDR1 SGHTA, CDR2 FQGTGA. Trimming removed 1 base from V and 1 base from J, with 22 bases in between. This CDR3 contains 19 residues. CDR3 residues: CASSLRPPSSAPFQETQYF. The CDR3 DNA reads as TGTGCCAGCAGCTTAAGGCCTCCTTCTAGCGCCCCCTTCCAAGAGACCCAGTACTTC.

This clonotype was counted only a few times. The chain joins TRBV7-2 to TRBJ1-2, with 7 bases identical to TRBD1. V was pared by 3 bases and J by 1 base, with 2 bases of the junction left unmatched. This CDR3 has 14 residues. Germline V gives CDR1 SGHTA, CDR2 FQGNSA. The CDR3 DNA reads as TGTGCCAGCAGCTTGGACAGGAGTAACTATGGCTACACCTTC. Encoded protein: CASSLDRSNYGYTF.

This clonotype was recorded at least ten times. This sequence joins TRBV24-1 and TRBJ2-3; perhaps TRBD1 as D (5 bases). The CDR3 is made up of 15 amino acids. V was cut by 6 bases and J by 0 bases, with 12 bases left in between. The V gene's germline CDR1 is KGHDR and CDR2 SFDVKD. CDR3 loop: CATSQRGRSTDTQYF. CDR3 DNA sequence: TGTGCCACCAGTCAAAGGGGTCGAAGCACAGATACGCAGTATTTT.

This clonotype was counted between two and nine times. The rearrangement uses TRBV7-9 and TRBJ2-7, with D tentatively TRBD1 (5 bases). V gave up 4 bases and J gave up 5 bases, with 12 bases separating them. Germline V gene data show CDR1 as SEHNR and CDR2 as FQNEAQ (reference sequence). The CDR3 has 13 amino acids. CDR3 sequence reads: CASSSRGRDEQYF. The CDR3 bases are TGTGCCAGCAGCTCCCGCGGCAGGGACGAGCAGTACTTC.

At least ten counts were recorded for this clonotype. CDR3 coding DNA: TGTGCCAGCAACCCGGGACAGGGGGCTGGTCAGCCCCAGCATTTT. It encodes CASNPGQGAGQPQHF. The chain links TRBV6-6 to TRBJ1-5; 12 nucleotides line up with TRBD1. Germline V gene sequence: CDR1 MNHNY, CDR2 SVGAGI (reference sequence). This CDR3 is built from 15 residues. V was pared by 7 bases and J by 6 bases, with 7 bases of the junction left unmatched.